Below are 16 T cell receptor beta chains sequenced from a single sample in a study of T cells in Graves' hyperthyroidism and ophthalmopathy. What was amplified from RNA transcripts were TCR beta CDR3 regions. The HTBI primer set was used in a first-round RT-PCR of the TCR CDR3. TCRdb fed the multiplex PCR reads into MiXCR, producing one record per CDR3 protein. This table has 650,000 to 800,000 distinct CDR3 sequences, 45% appearing once. Specimen: peripheral blood or thyroid tissue (not recorded which). The receptors stem from an adult man with Graves' disease, either hyperthyroidism or ophthalmopathy (not recorded which).

The chain has TRBV6-6 and TRBJ2-7; 7 bases align to TRBD1. Germline V CDR1 and CDR2: MNHNY, SVGAGI (reference sequence). The CDR3 runs 15 residues. After removal of 6 bases from V and 0 bases from J, the junction contained 8 bases not matched to a gene. In nucleotides, the CDR3 is TGTGCCAGCAGGGTCAGGGACAGACTCTCCTACGAGCAGTACTTC. It yields the protein CASRVRDRLSYEQYF.

Ten or more counts support this clonotype. V is TRBV7-9 and J is TRBJ2-5, with D perhaps TRBD2 (5 bases). Germline-derived CDR1 and CDR2 are SEHNR and FQNEAQ (reference sequence). CDR3 size: 16 residues. V lost 0 bases, J lost 7 bases, and 18 bases lay in between. The CDR3: CASSLAQGGSPGTQYF. In DNA form, the CDR3 reads TGTGCCAGCAGCTTAGCGCAAGGAGGCAGCCCGGGGACCCAGTACTTC.

The rearrangement links TRBV20-1 to TRBJ1-5; TRBD1 aligns across 7 bases. The germline CDR1 and CDR2 sequences are DFQATT and SNEGSKA (reference sequence). CDR3 length: 13 residues. V gave up 5 bases and J gave up 6 bases; unmatched junction bases: 7. CDR3 region: CSAVQGPVQPQHF. CDR3 bases: TGCAGTGCTGTACAGGGGCCGGTTCAGCCCCAGCATTTT.

This clonotype has ten or more counts. The V and J genes are TRBV15 and TRBJ1-5, with 9 nucleotides matching TRBD1. This CDR3 region has 16 residues. J lost 6 bases, V lost 4 bases, and 10 bases had no gene match. Per germline, CDR1 LNHNV and CDR2 YYDKDF (reference sequence). DNA for the CDR3: TGTGCCACCAGCATGGAACCGGGACAGGGTGGTCAGCCCCAGCATTTT. Protein sequence: CATSMEPGQGGQPQHF.

This clonotype was found a few times. The rearrangement links TRBV20-1 to TRBJ2-7; TRBD2 might be the D (5 bases). Germline-derived CDR1 and CDR2 are DFQATT and SNEGSKA (reference sequence). The CDR3 length is 12 residues. The V end was cut by 5 bases, the J end by 6 bases, with 14 bases between. The DNA for the CDR3 is TGCAGTGCTGAGAGGGAAGGCAGCGAGCAGTACTTC. Amino acids: CSAEREGSEQYF.

This clonotype was recorded at least ten times. This chain connects TRBV2 to TRBJ2-7; no firm D call. Trimming took 6 bases from V and 2 from J, leaving 5 bases between them. The CDR3 covers 11 residues. Germline assignment: CDR1 SNHLY and CDR2 FYNNEI. CDR3 region: CASSAPYEQYF. DNA of the CDR3: TGTGCCAGCAGCGCACCCTACGAGCAGTACTTC.

The rearrangement uses TRBV6-1 and TRBJ1-5, with D maybe TRBD1 (6 bases). Trimming cost V 4 bases and J 4 bases, with 14 bases left between them. The CDR3 totals 15 residues. Germline lookup yields CDR1 MNHNS and CDR2 SASEGT. The chain's CDR3 is CASSAHGTSNQPQHF. The CDR3, as DNA: TGTGCCAGCAGTGCCCACGGGACATCTAATCAGCCCCAGCATTTT.

V usage is TRBV19 and J usage is TRBJ1-2; D remains unclear. Germline V CDR1 and CDR2: LNHDA, SQIVND (reference sequence). V shed 1 base and J shed 3 bases, with 6 bases lying between them. This CDR3 spans 13 amino acids. The CDR3 reads CASSIVPDYGYTF. CDR3 coding DNA: TGTGCCAGTAGTATAGTCCCAGACTATGGCTACACCTTC. Full variable domain (remainder filled in from reference TRBV19 and TRBJ1-2): DGGITQSPKYLFRKEGQNVTLSCEQNLNHDAMYWYRQDPGQGLRLIYYSQIVNDFQKGDIAEGYSVSREKKESFPLTVTSAQKNPTAFYLCASSIVPDYGYTFGSGTRLTVV.

In its sample, this clonotype was seen many times. The V and J genes are TRBV2 and TRBJ1-5; D unresolved. This CDR3 comprises 16 residues. Germline V gene sequence: CDR1 SNHLY, CDR2 FYNNEI. Trimming pared 3 bases from V and 2 bases from J, leaving 14 bases between. The CDR3 DNA follows: TGTGCCAGCAGTGAGGGTCTAGGAAGGGGCAATCAGCCCCAGCATTTT. Its translation is CASSEGLGRGNQPQHF.

At least ten counts were recorded for this clonotype. The chain employs TRBV10-1 and TRBJ2-5; no definite D call. V was cut by 2 bases and J by 1 base, with 11 bases left in between. The CDR3 contains 15 residues. CDR1 and CDR2 (germline): WNHNN, SYGVQD (reference sequence). The CDR3 reads CASSEDRASQETQYF. Here the CDR3 DNA reads TGCGCCAGCAGTGAGGATCGGGCGTCCCAAGAGACCCAGTACTTC.

The chain couples TRBV20-1 to TRBJ1-5; possibly TRBD1 for D (6 bases). Germline assignment: CDR1 DFQATT and CDR2 SNEGSKA (reference sequence). This CDR3 spans 16 amino acids. Trimming shortened V by 3 bases and J by 4 bases, and 19 bases separated the two germline ends. CDR3 nucleotide sequence: TGCAGTGCTAGTCGATCGTACGGGGGGCGTAATCAGCCCCAGCATTTT. Protein: CSASRSYGGRNQPQHF.

This clonotype was picked up many times. The chain uses TRBV24-1 and TRBJ1-5; possible D gene TRBD1, 5 bases. V lost 3 bases to trimming and J lost 2 bases, with 13 bases between them. The CDR3 has 16 amino acids. The V gene's germline CDR1 is KGHDR and CDR2 SFDVKD. The CDR3 DNA sequence: TGTGCCACCAGTGATCGTAGAGGGGCGGGCAATCAGCCCCAGCATTTT. Protein: CATSDRRGAGNQPQHF.

The chain is built from TRBV29-1 and TRBJ1-4; possible D gene TRBD1, 5 bases. Germline CDR1 SQVTM, CDR2 ANQGSEA. Trimming shortened V by 7 bases and J by 0 bases, and 12 bases separated the two germline ends. The CDR3 has 14 amino acids. Here the CDR3 DNA reads TGCAGCGACAGGCCTTGGACAACTAATGAAAAACTGTTTTTT. The encoded protein is CSDRPWTTNEKLFF.

This clonotype was recorded a few times. V gene TRBV7-9 combines with J gene TRBJ2-1; TRBD2 agrees at 9 bases. The CDR3 has 15 amino acids. V was clipped by 5 bases and J by 0 bases; unmatched bases: 2. CDR1 and CDR2 from the germline V gene are SEHNR and FQNEAQ (reference sequence). As DNA, the CDR3 is TGTGCCAGCAGCCTTAGCGGGAGCTCCTACAATGAGCAGTTCTTC. Translating gives CASSLSGSSYNEQFF.

In this sample, this clonotype turned up many times. The chain carries TRBV24-1 and TRBJ2-5, with 14 bases that match TRBD2. V lost 2 bases and J lost 5; bases outside the gene matches: 3. Germline V gene sequence: CDR1 KGHDR, CDR2 SFDVKD. The length of the CDR3 is 16 residues. The CDR3 DNA is TGTGCCACCAGTGATTCCCGACTAGCGGGAGGGGAGACCCAGTACTTC. Translating gives CATSDSRLAGGETQYF.

This clonotype was detected once. The junction and the germline gene differ at one end; a read error may be behind it. V gene TRBV29-1 combines with J gene TRBJ1-2; TRBD1 is a possible D gene (6 bases). Germline CDR1 is SQVTM and CDR2 is ANQGSEA. The CDR3 has 15 residues. CDR3 nucleotide sequence: TGCAGCGTTTTGGGTCGGGCAGGGGATTACTATAGCTACACCTTC. Protein sequence: CSVLGRAGDYYSYTF.